This T cell receptor (beta chain) emerged from a study of T cell repertoires in cytomegalovirus infection (dated by TCRdb to the late 2010s). About the investigation overall: Peptide stimulations targeted recently identified HLA-C-restricted CMV epitopes, whose presentation resists viral immunomodulation, together with well-studied HLA-B-restricted epitopes. Donor HLA type was relevant to the analysis, as public TCR beta signatures indicated carriage of CMV infection together with the matching HLA type.

Results the study describes overall, beyond this receptor: In both this cohort and an independent cohort of some 370 donors, the cumulative frequency of public TCR beta family members distinguished carriers of CMV infection plus the relevant HLA type. The ex vivo response was dominated by HLA-C-restricted CMV-specific TCR beta clonotypes, and the single most frequent clonotype in two of eight donors was supplied by these HLA-C-restricted clonotypes.

TCRdb names Illumina HiSeq 1500 as the instrument used. TCRdb reworked the public reads: Q25 trimming with fastp, MiXCR clone assembly, productive beta chains retained. Duplicate CDR3 protein sequences are folded into a single record with the most common DNA and genes. The sample profile shows 100,000 to 150,000 distinct CDR3 sequences; roughly a third of them were found once. The leading ten clones occupy around 54% of the sample. This specimen's treatment or condition label, interpreted: in vitro stimulation with specific CMV peptide epitopes to enrich CMV-specific T cells. Regarding this clonotype: The specificity of this receptor is unknown. A much larger clone sits a single nucleotide away, making a read error possible.

The clonotype originates from a human donor in good health (CMV status not recorded). Some clones in this sample may be carry-over from other donors' samples. The sample was CD8+ T cells from cultured PBMCs, taken from culture after CMV antigen stimulation.

The CDR3 reads CASSVSYEQYF. The sequence in DNA is TGTGCCAGCAGTGTCTCCTACGAGCAGTACTTC. The chain links TRBV6-2 or TRBV6-3 with TRBJ2-7; too little of a D gene remains to name it. The germline V gene provides CDR1 MNHEY and CDR2 SVGEGT. From the cysteine up to the phenylalanine, the CDR3 has a length of 11 residues. This entry keeps only the CDR3 DNA: 33 bases, framed from base 1. V loses 5 bases, J loses 0 bases, and the germline ends lie 2 bases apart.